A single sample gave rise to the 15 T cell receptor beta chains below, sequenced in a study of T cell responses to AZD1222 COVID-19 vaccine. Method: immunoSEQ multiplex PCR; TCRdb's copy keeps in-frame clones and lacks some. Of about 170,000 clones in the sample, around 90% were seen once. Material: peripheral blood, obtained on day 0 of AZD1222 vaccination. The receptors were gathered from an adult in good health.

This chain joins TRBV2 and TRBJ1-3, with TRBD1 matching over 11 bases. The V gene's germline CDR1 is SNHLY and CDR2 FYNNEI. The CDR3 is 14 residues long. The J segment lost 2 bases and the V segment lost 7 bases, leaving 1 base of the junction unmatched. This CDR3 is CASKGQGAGNTIYF. In nucleotides, the CDR3 is TGTGCCAGCAAGGGACAGGGGGCTGGAAACACCATATATTTT. The entire variable domain, with the rest obtained from reference TRBV2 and TRBJ1-3, is as follows: EPEVTQTPSHQVTQMGQEVILRCVPISNHLYFYWYRQILGQKVEFLVSFYNNEISEKSEIFDDQFSVERPDGSNFTLKIRSTKLEDSAMYFCASKGQGAGNTIYFGEGSWLTVV.

J is TRBJ2-3 and V is TRBV7-9; the D call may be TRBD1 or TRBD2 (5 bases each). The V and J ends lost 0 bases and 4 bases respectively, with 11 bases between them. CDR1 is SEHNR, CDR2 FQNEAQ, per germline (reference sequence). The CDR3 has 15 amino acids. The CDR3 loop is CASSLAGADSDTQYF. CDR3 bases: TGTGCCAGCAGCTTAGCAGGGGCGGACTCAGATACGCAGTATTTT.

The chain combines TRBV14 with TRBJ2-1, with TRBD2 identical over 12 bases. With 4 bases clipped from V and 16 bases from J, the junction kept 14 bases outside the gene matches. This CDR3 is built from 15 residues. Germline assignment: CDR1 SGHDN and CDR2 FVKESK. The CDR3, as DNA: TGTGCCAGCAGCCCGGGACTAGCGGGTGGATTGGCTCCCTTCTTC. This gives the protein CASSPGLAGGLAPFF.

This chain connects TRBV5-1 to TRBJ2-1; D not certain. Trimming took 6 bases from V and 3 from J, leaving 13 bases between them. This CDR3 is 14 amino acids long. Per germline, CDR1 SGHRS and CDR2 YFSETQ. The CDR3 sequence: CASNWKSHYNEQFF. DNA of the CDR3: TGCGCCAGCAACTGGAAGTCCCACTACAATGAGCAGTTCTTC. The full variable domain, in which reference TRBV5-1 and TRBJ2-1 provide the parts outside the CDR3, is KAGVTQTPRYLIKTRGQQVTLSCSPISGHRSVSWYQQTPGQGLQFLFEYFSETQRNKGNFPGRFSGRQFSNSRSEMNVSTLELGDSALYLCASNWKSHYNEQFFGPGTRLTVL.

The V call is TRBV18, the J call TRBJ2-7; possibly TRBD2 for D (6 bases). With 4 bases removed from V and 7 bases from J, the gap between germline ends came to 32 bases. The CDR3 runs to 19 residues. Germline V gives CDR1 KGHSH, CDR2 LQKENI. CDR3 in DNA: TGTGCCAGCTCACGCCGGGGCTGGACGTTATTAACGGGAGTGGATGAGCAGTACTTC. Translated: CASSRRGWTLLTGVDEQYF.

CDR3 bases: TGTGCCATCAGTGACTTGTATGGAGGGAATCAGTACTTC. It is translated as CAISDLYGGNQYF. The chain joins TRBV10-3 to TRBJ2-7; perhaps TRBD2 as D (6 bases). This CDR3 is 13 amino acids long. Germline CDR1 reads ENHRY; CDR2 reads SYGVKD. Trimming stripped 3 bases from V and 10 bases from J, with 16 bases between.

The genes are TRBV7-2 and TRBJ2-3, with unresolved D. Germline assignment: CDR1 SGHTA and CDR2 FQGNSA. The CDR3 totals 17 residues. Trimming removed 5 bases from V and 2 bases from J, with 20 bases in between. In DNA, the CDR3 is TGTGCCAGCAGCCTGGCTGGGGTTCTAGGAGCCACAGATACGCAGTATTTT. It codes for CASSLAGVLGATDTQYF.

V and J are TRBV30 and TRBJ1-1, with 9 bases matching TRBD1. The CDR3 covers 16 residues. V shed 3 bases and J 3 bases; nucleotides not matched to a gene: 11. Germline CDR1 is GTSNPN and CDR2 is SVGIG (reference sequence). CDR3 protein: CAWSVPGQGWDTEAFF. The CDR3 region has the DNA TGTGCCTGGAGCGTCCCGGGACAGGGATGGGACACTGAAGCTTTCTTT.

This clone was detected only a few times. V and J are TRBV9 and TRBJ1-2, with D maybe TRBD1 (5 bases). This CDR3 contains 19 residues. Germline V CDR1 and CDR2: SGDLS, YYNGEE. V dropped 2 bases and J dropped 0 bases, with 23 bases sitting between them. The CDR3 region has the DNA TGTGCCAGCAGCGTGGGACTCCGGGACCGACCATTAACTAACTATGGCTACACCTTC. It specifies CASSVGLRDRPLTNYGYTF.

V gene TRBV6-2 or TRBV6-3 combines with J gene TRBJ1-5, with a weak D call TRBD1 (5 bases). CDR3 size: 15 residues. Germline V gene sequence: CDR1 MNHEY, CDR2 SVGEGT. The V end lost 0 bases, the J end lost 0 bases, and 6 bases lay between the germline ends. The CDR3 spells CASSYSGVSNQPQHF. The CDR3 coding sequence is TGTGCCAGCAGTTACTCAGGGGTTAGCAATCAGCCCCAGCATTTT.

In its sample, this clone was seen once. This rearrangement joins TRBV21-1 to TRBJ1-3; no DNA check was done on the table's D call, TRBD1. TRBV21-1 is annotated as a pseudogene. The CDR3 extends over 20 amino acids. CDR3 nucleotides: TGTGCCAGCAGCAAAGAAGTAGTAGAGGAACAGGGGAGCTCTGGAAACACCATATATTTT. Its translation is CASSKEVVEEQGSSGNTIYF.

The J gene is TRBJ1-1, the V gene TRBV11-2, with D hard to call. Germline V gives CDR1 SGHAT, CDR2 FQNNGV. V was trimmed by 0 bases and J by 11 bases, leaving 10 bases between them. CDR3 length: 12 residues. The chain's CDR3 is CASSLEGVRAFF. CDR3 bases: TGTGCCAGCAGCTTAGAGGGCGTTCGGGCTTTCTTT.

The rearrangement uses TRBV4-1 and TRBJ1-1; a weak D match, TRBD1 (6 bases). The CDR3 is 14 residues long. The germline gives CDR1 MGHRA, CDR2 YSYEKL. V lost 4 bases and J lost 1, with 10 bases in between. The CDR3 DNA reads TGCGCCAGCAGCCCCCAACAGGGGAACACTGAAGCTTTCTTT. Translated: CASSPQQGNTEAFF.

The chain couples TRBV30 to TRBJ1-6; no definite D call. Germline V gives CDR1 GTSNPN, CDR2 SVGIG (reference sequence). The CDR3 loop spans 14 amino acids. Deletions cut 0 bases from V and 11 bases from J, with 14 bases between. The CDR3 region has the DNA TGTGCCTGGAGTGTTAGAGGAGCGAACCCACCCCTCCACTTT. Translation gives CAWSVRGANPPLHF.

This chain links TRBV4-3 with TRBJ2-1, with 8 positions matching TRBD1. Germline V CDR1 and CDR2: LGHNA, YSLEER. V dropped 1 base and J dropped 4; count of bases not matched to a gene: 6. The CDR3 length is 16 residues. The CDR3 region has the DNA TGCGCCAGCAGCCAAGTTCGGGACAGGACTTACAATGAGCAGTTCTTC. It encodes CASSQVRDRTYNEQFF.